Listed below are T cell receptor beta chains from one sample, sequenced in a study of blood T cell repertoires in COVID-19. Assay used: immunoSEQ multiplex PCR; TCRdb lists only in-frame clones, some missing. The table includes almost 400,000 clones, 80% to 90% detected once. Input material: peripheral blood. The origin of the receptors is a woman aged 55-69 years with COVID-19, enrolled during active disease. The CDR3 runs from the conserved cysteine through the conserved F or W. D genes are given only for firm matches. Clone size, where shown, is once, few, many, or a class for clones that have expanded.

>TRBV5-1|TRBJ2-3|-|-
CASSLYSGLSTDTQYF
TGCGCCAGCAGCTTGTATAGCGGCCTTAGCACAGATACGCAGTATTTT
>TRBV11-2|TRBJ2-5|TRBD2|-
CASSSPAGGRETQYF
TGTGCCAGCAGCTCCCCGGCGGGGGGCCGAGAGACCCAGTACTTC
>TRBV7-3|TRBJ1-2|TRBD1|once
CASSPGQGAGYTF
TGTGCCAGCAGCCCCGGACAGGGGGCTGGCTACACCTTC
>TRBV19|TRBJ1-2|-|-
CASSPRGQSLYGYTF
TGTGCCAGTAGTCCCCGCGGACAGTCCCTTTATGGCTACACCTTC
>TRBV19|TRBJ1-1|-|-
CASSPGGHDTEAFF
TGTGCCAGTAGTCCCGGGGGGCATGACACTGAAGCTTTCTTT
>TRBV6-5|TRBJ2-2|TRBD2|-
CASSPTGGAPGELFF
TGTGCCAGCAGCCCCACGGGAGGGGCCCCCGGGGAGCTGTTTTTT
>TRBV10-3|TRBJ2-5|-|-
CAISVRGQETQYF
TGTGCCATCAGTGTAAGGGGGCAAGAGACCCAGTACTTC
>TRBV6-5|TRBJ2-3|-|-
CASSRDSGTDTQYF
TGTGCCAGCAGCCGGGACTCGGGCACAGATACGCAGTATTTT
>TRBV7-2|TRBJ2-7|TRBD2|-
CASSRASTSGGASEQYF
TGTGCCAGCAGCCGCGCGTCCACTAGCGGGGGGGCCTCCGAGCAGTACTTC
>TRBV18|TRBJ1-2|TRBD1|-
CASSPPDRGGGYTF
TGTGCCAGCTCACCACCGGACAGGGGTGGTGGCTACACCTTC
>TRBV19|TRBJ2-6|TRBD1|-
CASSGKTGVGANVLTF
TGTGCCAGTAGTGGCAAAACAGGGGTTGGGGCCAACGTCCTGACTTTC
>TRBV18|TRBJ1-3|-|once
CASSPQTGHSGNTIYF
TGTGCCAGCTCACCACAAACAGGACACTCTGGAAACACCATATATTTT
>TRBV29-1|TRBJ1-2|-|-
CSVPGGHGYTF
TGCAGCGTACCGGGGGGCCATGGCTACACCTTC
>TRBV7-9|TRBJ1-6|-|-
CASTVYGASPLHF
TGTGCCAGCACGGTCTATGGGGCTTCACCCCTCCACTTT
>TRBV9|TRBJ1-5|-|-
CASSVRIRASGYNQPQHF
TGTGCCAGCAGCGTACGAATCCGAGCTTCAGGGTACAATCAGCCCCAGCATTTT
>TRBV11-2|TRBJ2-5|TRBD2|-
CASSLDGGAGETQYF
TGTGCCAGCAGCTTAGACGGGGGGGCCGGAGAGACCCAGTACTTC
>TRBV7-3|TRBJ2-5|-|few
CASSASGGLGETQYF
TGTGCCAGCAGCGCCAGTGGCGGGTTAGGAGAGACCCAGTACTTC
>TRBV21-1|TRBJ2-5|-|-
CASLAGGRETQYF
TGTGCCAGTCTAGCGGGGGGCCGGGAGACCCAGTACTTC
>TRBV19|TRBJ1-1|-|-
CASSIEAGTEAFF
TGTGCCAGTAGCATAGAGGCGGGGACTGAAGCTTTCTTT
>TRBV2|TRBJ2-7|TRBD1|-
CASSLTGSYEQYF
TGTGCCAGCAGTTTGACAGGGTCCTACGAGCAGTACTTC
>TRBV7-8|TRBJ2-3|TRBD2|-
CASSSHLAGGPSTDTQYF
TGTGCCAGCAGCTCCCATCTAGCGGGGGGGCCTAGCACAGATACGCAGTATTTT
>TRBV7-3|TRBJ1-2|-|-
CASSLDTQIYGYTF
TGTGCCAGCAGCCTGGACACTCAGATCTATGGCTACACCTTC
>TRBV5-4|TRBJ1-5|-|-
CASRSPRQGRYNQPQHF
TGTGCCAGCAGGTCTCCCCGCCAGGGAAGGTACAATCAGCCCCAGCATTTT
>TRBV7-6|TRBJ1-1|-|-
CASSRQGTEAFF
TGTGCCAGCAGTCGGCAGGGGACAGAAGCTTTCTTT
>TRBV18|TRBJ1-2|TRBD1|-
CASSPLGQGVYGYTF
TGTGCCAGCTCACCCCTAGGACAGGGGGTTTATGGCTACACCTTC
>TRBV11-1|TRBJ2-7|-|-
CASSPGDFYEQYF
TGTGCCAGCAGCCCGGGGGATTTCTACGAGCAGTACTTC
>TRBV7-3|TRBJ2-7|-|-
CASSPQAGPYEQYF
TGTGCCAGCAGCCCCCAAGCAGGCCCCTACGAGCAGTACTTC
>TRBV2|TRBJ2-1|TRBD1|-
CASSREGTGDVRFF
TGTGCCAGCAGCCGAGAAGGGACAGGGGATGTGAGGTTCTTC
>TRBV3-1/TRBV3-2|TRBJ2-3|TRBD2|-
CASSLQRGMTDTQYF
TGTGCCAGCAGCCTCCAGCGGGGGATGACAGATACGCAGTATTTT
>TRBV9|TRBJ1-3|TRBD1|-
CASSPRGQGPGNTIYF
TGTGCCAGCAGCCCCCGAGGACAGGGCCCTGGAAACACCATATATTTT
>TRBV3-1/TRBV3-2|TRBJ1-3|TRBD1|-
CASSLQGAGNTIYF
TGTGCCAGCAGCCTACAGGGGGCGGGAAACACCATATATTTT
>TRBV5-1|TRBJ2-3|TRBD2|-
CASSLGFSSGVTDTQYF
TGCGCCAGCAGCTTGGGGTTTTCCAGCGGGGTTACAGATACGCAGTATTTT
>TRBV10-3|TRBJ2-1|TRBD2|-
CAISEGTSFYEQFF
TGTGCCATCAGTGAGGGGACTAGCTTTTATGAGCAGTTCTTC
>TRBV6-5|TRBJ2-3|-|-
CASSNSADTQYF
TGTGCCAGCAGTAACTCAGCCGATACGCAGTATTTT
>TRBV18|TRBJ2-2|TRBD2|-
CASSSGRRANTGELFF
TGTGCCAGCTCATCCGGGAGGCGCGCGAACACCGGGGAGCTGTTTTTT
>TRBV19|TRBJ1-5|TRBD1|-
CASSGGTGALNQPQHF
TGTGCCAGTAGTGGGGGGACAGGGGCGTTAAATCAGCCCCAGCATTTT
>TRBV7-2|TRBJ2-7|-|-
CASSLFPSVEQYF
TGTGCCAGCAGCTTATTCCCCTCCGTCGAGCAGTACTTC
>TRBV4-1|TRBJ2-7|TRBD1|-
CASSLRDRDSSEQYF
TGCGCCAGCAGCCTCCGGGACAGGGATTCTTCGGAGCAGTACTTC
>TRBV11-2|TRBJ1-1|TRBD1|-
CASSPRDRNTEAFF
TGTGCCAGCAGCCCCCGGGACAGGAACACTGAAGCTTTCTTT
>TRBV19|TRBJ2-2|-|-
CASSILHAAGELFF
TGTGCCAGTAGTATTCTCCACGCAGCCGGGGAGCTGTTTTTT
>TRBV2|TRBJ1-4|-|-
CASIWGLNEKLFF
TGTGCCAGCATTTGGGGACTTAATGAAAAACTGTTTTTT
>TRBV15|TRBJ2-5|-|few
CATSRDLRKETQYF
TGTGCCACCAGCAGAGATCTGAGAAAAGAGACCCAGTACTTC
>TRBV7-3|TRBJ2-2|TRBD1|-
CASSFRTGGLFF
TGTGCCAGCAGCTTCCGGACAGGCGGGCTGTTTTTT
>TRBV9|TRBJ2-1|-|-
CASSVAPGGHPVSSYNEQFF
TGTGCCAGCAGCGTAGCACCGGGGGGCCATCCTGTTAGCTCCTACAATGAGCAGTTCTTC
>TRBV12-3/TRBV12-4|TRBJ1-2|TRBD1|-
CASSPTGAYGYTF
TGTGCCAGCAGTCCAACAGGGGCCTATGGCTACACCTTC
>TRBV28|TRBJ1-2|-|-
CASSLETNYGYTF
TGTGCCAGCAGTTTGGAGACTAACTATGGCTACACCTTC
>TRBV2|TRBJ2-3|-|-
CASSQTVTQYF
TGTGCCAGCAGTCAGACAGTTACGCAGTATTTT
>TRBV2|TRBJ1-2|-|-
CASSREGGYTF
TGTGCCAGCAGTAGGGAGGGGGGCTACACCTTC
>TRBV7-2|TRBJ2-7|-|-
CASSLSWAHNAYEQYF
TGTGCCAGCAGCTTAAGTTGGGCACATAATGCCTACGAGCAGTACTTC
>TRBV19|TRBJ1-2|-|-
CASSRDYYGYTF
TGTGCCAGTAGTAGGGACTACTATGGCTACACCTTC
>TRBV19|TRBJ2-3|TRBD1|-
CASKDRAPDTQYF
TGTGCCAGTAAAGACAGGGCCCCAGATACGCAGTATTTT
>TRBV7-3|TRBJ2-3|-|-
CASSLRGGSSTDTQYF
TGTGCCAGCAGCTTAAGGGGCGGTTCGAGCACAGATACGCAGTATTTT
>TRBV6-5|TRBJ2-3|TRBD2|-
CAVAGGSTDTQYF
TGTGCCGTAGCGGGGGGCAGCACAGATACGCAGTATTTT
>TRBV5-1|TRBJ1-4|TRBD1|-
CASSRDRVSTNEKLFF
TGCGCCAGCAGCCGGGACAGGGTGTCTACTAATGAAAAACTGTTTTTT
>TRBV6-5|TRBJ2-1|TRBD2|once
CAPEGTNNNEQFF
TGTGCCCCAGAGGGGACTAACAACAATGAGCAGTTCTTC